These T cell receptor beta chains were read from a single sample in a study of beta chain features in type 1 diabetes. The table came from immunoSEQ multiplex PCR; TCRdb's copy has only in-frame clones and leaves some out. This table has approximately 200,000 clones, around 9.6% appearing once. The material sequenced was naive CD4+ T cells from blood. The receptors originated from a woman aged 18-35 years in good health. Each CDR3 is given with its conserved first and last residue. A D gene is named only where the DNA matches it firmly. Clone size is stated in some rows and not others, as once, few, many or a class when expanded.

few	TRBD1	TRBV25-1	TRBJ1-6	CASSVTGGPDSPLHF	TGTGCCAGCAGTGTGACAGGGGGCCCAGATTCACCCCTCCACTTT
few	TRBD2	TRBV5-1	TRBJ2-1	CASRGMTNSGLAGNEQFF	TGCGCCAGCAGGGGGATGACAAATTCGGGACTAGCGGGAAATGAGCAGTTCTTC
few	TRBD1	TRBV29-1	TRBJ1-3	CSVAVTGGSGNTIYF	TGCAGCGTTGCTGTGACAGGGGGTTCGGGAAACACCATATATTTT
NA	TRBD2	TRBV9	TRBJ2-7	CASSVEGSLAGVYEQYF	TGTGCCAGCAGCGTAGAAGGTTCGCTAGCGGGGGTCTACGAGCAGTACTTC
few	NA	TRBV7-8	TRBJ1-1	CASSFQGFSEAFF	TGTGCCAGCAGCTTTCAGGGTTTTTCTGAAGCTTTCTTT
few	NA	TRBV4-2	TRBJ2-7	CASSQRTPQLGGTYEQYF	TGTGCCAGCAGCCAAAGGACTCCCCAACTAGGTGGGACTTACGAGCAGTACTTC
few	NA	TRBV5-1	TRBJ2-5	CASSRTVQETQYF	TGCGCCAGCAGCCGCACAGTCCAAGAGACCCAGTACTTC
NA	NA	TRBV5-5	TRBJ2-2	CASSSLGGTNTGELFF	TGTGCCAGCAGCTCCCTAGGCGGAACGAACACCGGGGAGCTGTTTTTT
NA	NA	TRBV30	TRBJ2-4	CAWSVLVGAKNIQYF	TGTGCCTGGAGTGTACTAGTAGGAGCCAAAAACATTCAGTACTTC
few	TRBD2	TRBV29-1	TRBJ2-1	CSVEDPASGRSNEQFF	TGCAGCGTTGAAGATCCGGCTAGCGGGAGGTCCAATGAGCAGTTCTTC
few	NA	TRBV6-1	TRBJ1-1	CASSESRGTEAFF	TGTGCCAGCAGTGAAAGCAGGGGAACTGAAGCTTTCTTT
NA	TRBD2	TRBV13	TRBJ2-7	CASSGTGGGVDEQYF	TGTGCCAGCAGCGGCACGGGGGGAGGGGTAGATGAGCAGTACTTC
NA	NA	TRBV5-6	TRBJ2-3	CASSQEPRENTQYF	TGTGCCAGCAGCCAAGAACCCAGGGAAAATACGCAGTATTTT
NA	TRBD1	TRBV19	TRBJ1-5	CASSGGLSQPQHF	TGTGCCAGTTCAGGGGGTTTGAGTCAGCCCCAGCATTTT
few	NA	TRBV7-3	TRBJ2-7	CASSPGLTFEQYF	TGTGCCAGCAGCCCGGGACTGACTTTCGAGCAGTACTTC
NA	TRBD1	TRBV5-1	TRBJ2-3	CASSLEGARIDTQYF	TGCGCCAGCAGCTTGGAGGGGGCGCGGATAGATACGCAGTATTTT
few	TRBD1	TRBV5-1	TRBJ1-5	CASSSETGGNQPQHF	TGCGCCAGCAGCTCCGAGACAGGGGGCAATCAGCCCCAGCATTTT
few	NA	TRBV7-9	TRBJ1-1	CASSLSYGDLNTEAFF	TGTGCCAGCAGCTTATCGTACGGAGACTTGAACACTGAAGCTTTCTTT
few	NA	TRBV5-1	TRBJ1-1	CASSQPLGVMNTEAFF	TGCGCCAGCAGCCAGCCACTCGGGGTAATGAACACTGAAGCTTTCTTT
NA	TRBD2	TRBV5-1	TRBJ2-3	CASSPLPGGWTDTQYF	TGCGCCAGCAGCCCTTTACCGGGAGGATGGACAGATACGCAGTATTTT
NA	NA	TRBV15	TRBJ2-7	CATSRDIPGQGGSYEQYF	TGTGCCACCAGCAGAGATATACCGGGGCAGGGGGGCTCCTACGAGCAGTACTTC
NA	TRBD1	TRBV4-1	TRBJ1-6	CASSQDRIGRGFSPLHF	TGCGCCAGCAGCCAAGATCGCATAGGCAGGGGGTTTTCACCCCTCCACTTT
few	NA	TRBV27	TRBJ2-1	CASSPGSSYNEQFF	TGTGCCAGCAGCCCGGGTAGCTCCTACAATGAGCAGTTCTTC
few	NA	TRBV30	TRBJ1-1	CAWSVYGTGDTEAFF	TGTGCCTGGAGTGTATACGGGACGGGGGACACTGAAGCTTTCTTT
NA	NA	TRBV2	TRBJ2-7	CASSESAAGLQYF	TGTGCCAGCAGTGAATCGGCGGCTGGACTCCAGTACTTC
few	NA	TRBV6-1	TRBJ2-5	CASSESPETQYF	TGTGCCAGCAGTGAATCTCCAGAGACCCAGTACTTC
NA	NA	TRBV30	TRBJ1-1	CAWSVGRIRNTEAFF	TGTGCCTGGAGTGTTGGGAGGATAAGGAACACTGAAGCTTTCTTT
few	TRBD2	TRBV12-5	TRBJ2-3	CASGLRLAGHTDTQYF	TGTGCTAGTGGCCTCAGACTAGCGGGGCACACAGATACGCAGTATTTT
few	TRBD2	TRBV6-1	TRBJ2-7	CASSVRPIAGASYEQYF	TGTGCCAGCAGTGTCAGACCTATAGCGGGAGCATCCTACGAGCAGTACTTC
NA	TRBD2	TRBV7-9	TRBJ2-4	CASSLVRLGGIGGNIQYF	TGTGCCAGCAGCTTAGTAAGGCTGGGGGGGATTGGCGGAAACATTCAGTACTTC
few	NA	TRBV18	TRBJ1-2	CASSPKQGRGYTF	TGTGCCAGCTCACCAAAACAGGGTCGCGGCTACACCTTC
few	NA	TRBV6-6	TRBJ2-5	CASSYYGLSDLGTQYF	TGTGCCAGCAGTTACTATGGACTATCTGATTTGGGGACCCAGTACTTC
few	TRBD1	TRBV2	TRBJ2-4	CASRETGGTAKNIQYF	TGTGCCAGCAGGGAGACAGGGGGTACTGCCAAAAACATTCAGTACTTC
NA	TRBD1	TRBV30	TRBJ1-5	CAWSGDRDQPQHF	TGTGCCTGGAGCGGGGACAGGGACCAGCCCCAGCATTTT
NA	NA	TRBV2	TRBJ2-4	CASSEGRNIQYF	TGTGCCAGCAGTGAAGGCAGAAACATTCAGTACTTC
NA	NA	TRBV6-5	TRBJ2-5	CASSYTGVGETQYF	TGTGCCAGCAGTTACACCGGGGTTGGCGAGACCCAGTACTTC
few	NA	TRBV5-4	TRBJ1-1	CASSLASGRGTNTEAFF	TGTGCCAGCAGCTTGGCTAGCGGCAGGGGTACTAACACTGAAGCTTTCTTT
NA	TRBD1	TRBV7-8	TRBJ1-4	CASSSGQGRGEKLFF	TGTGCCAGCAGCTCCGGACAGGGTAGGGGCGAAAAACTGTTTTTT
NA	TRBD2	TRBV6-1	TRBJ2-1	CACGLAGGYNEQFF	TGTGCCTGCGGACTAGCGGGGGGATACAATGAGCAGTTCTTC
few	NA	TRBV2	TRBJ1-1	CASSEQATGNTEAFF	TGTGCCAGCAGTGAACAGGCAACAGGGAACACTGAAGCTTTCTTT
NA	NA	TRBV28	TRBJ2-1	CASSYEGQYNEQFF	TGTGCCAGCAGTTATGAAGGACAGTACAATGAGCAGTTCTTC
few	TRBD2	TRBV6-1	TRBJ2-3	CASSSGGSTDTQYF	TGTGCCAGCAGTTCGGGGGGAAGCACAGATACGCAGTATTTT
NA	NA	TRBV5-1	TRBJ2-2	CASSPGGTGELFF	TGCGCCAGCAGCCCCGGCGGCACCGGGGAGCTGTTTTTT
few	NA	TRBV5-1	TRBJ2-3	CASSLGGTDTQYF	TGCGCCAGCAGCTTGGGCGGCACAGATACGCAGTATTTT
NA	TRBD1	TRBV6-1	TRBJ1-1	CASSVGTANTEAFF	TGTGCCAGCAGTGTCGGGACAGCGAACACTGAAGCTTTCTTT
NA	NA	TRBV5-1	TRBJ2-7	CASSLLKFGVEAYEQYF	TGCGCCAGCAGCTTATTAAAGTTCGGGGTTGAGGCCTACGAGCAGTACTTC
NA	TRBD1	TRBV5-1	TRBJ1-2	CASSLGQGAPGYGYTF	TGCGCCAGCAGCCTTGGACAGGGGGCGCCGGGCTATGGCTACACCTTC
NA	NA	TRBV19	TRBJ2-3	CASSSRQITDTQYF	TGTGCCAGTAGTTCGAGACAGATTACAGATACGCAGTATTTT
few	NA	TRBV19	TRBJ2-6	CASSILGGSGANVLTF	TGTGCCAGTAGTATTCTGGGGGGTTCTGGGGCCAACGTCCTGACTTTC
few	NA	TRBV6-5	TRBJ1-2	CATLSPGSYGYTF	TGTGCCACCCTAAGTCCGGGTAGCTATGGCTACACCTTC
few	NA	TRBV7-9	TRBJ1-6	CASSRLQGSYNSPLHF	TGTGCCAGCAGCCGCCTCCAGGGCTCCTATAATTCACCCCTCCACTTT
few	NA	TRBV2	TRBJ2-3	CARQTRDTQYF	TGTGCCAGGCAGACTCGCGATACGCAGTATTTT
few	NA	TRBV29-1	TRBJ2-7	CSAGRGRGDEQYF	TGCAGCGCCGGCCGGGGCAGGGGAGACGAGCAGTACTTC
NA	NA	TRBV28	TRBJ1-4	CASSLLSVINEKLFF	TGTGCCAGCAGTTTGCTATCGGTTATCAATGAAAAACTGTTTTTT
NA	NA	TRBV30	TRBJ2-7	CAFTRATYEQYF	TGTGCCTTCACGAGGGCGACCTACGAGCAGTACTTC